This T cell receptor beta chain was captured in a study of cytomegalovirus exposure and HLA in healthy donors. Background on the study: Unique TCR beta sequences numbering approximately 120 million came from roughly 180 million T cells in an earlier analysis. Whole-study results and caveats: A later analysis found most CMV-associated TCR beta chains apparently HLA-restricted. A later analysis reportedly identified an Asian-associated ancestry cluster as carrying fewer N-insertions than the roughly 670-donor mean. The authors confirmed in vitro that three CMV-associated chains were specific for CMV antigens.

Trimming pared 6 bases from V and 8 bases from J, leaving 22 bases between. The CDR3 extends over 15 amino acids. The germline gives CDR1 MNHEY, CDR2 SMNVEV (reference sequence). Amplification used 60 Vbeta primers and 13 Jbeta primers. TCRdb's table, derived via immunoSEQ multiplex PCR, lists solely in-frame clones and lacks some. Of about 98,000 clones listed, around 80% are singletons. To note about this clone: Its antigen remains unknown.

This sequence was found in a man in his sixties in good health and CMV-seropositive. The sequencing input was PBMCs. The chain employs TRBV27 and TRBJ1-2, with D hard to call. In DNA, the CDR3 is TGTGCCAGCAGACCACACCACGGGGAGCGTGGGGGCTACACCTTC. Its translation: CASRPHHGERGGYTF.